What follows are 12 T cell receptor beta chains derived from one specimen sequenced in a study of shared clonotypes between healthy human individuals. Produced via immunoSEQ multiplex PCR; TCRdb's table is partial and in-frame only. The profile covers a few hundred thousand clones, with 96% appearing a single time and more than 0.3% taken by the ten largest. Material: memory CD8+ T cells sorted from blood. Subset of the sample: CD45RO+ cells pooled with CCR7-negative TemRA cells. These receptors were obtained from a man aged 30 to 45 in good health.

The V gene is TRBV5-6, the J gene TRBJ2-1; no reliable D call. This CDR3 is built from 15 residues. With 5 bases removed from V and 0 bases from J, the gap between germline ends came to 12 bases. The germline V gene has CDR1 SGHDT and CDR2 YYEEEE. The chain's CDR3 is CASSFGLGSYNEQFF. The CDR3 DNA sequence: TGTGCCAGCAGTTTCGGCCTAGGCTCCTACAATGAGCAGTTCTTC.

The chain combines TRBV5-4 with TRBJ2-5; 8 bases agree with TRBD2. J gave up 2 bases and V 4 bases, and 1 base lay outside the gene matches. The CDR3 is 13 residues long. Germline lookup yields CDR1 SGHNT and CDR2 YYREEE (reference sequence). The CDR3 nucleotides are TGTGCCAGCAGCAGACTAGCGCAAGAGACCCAGTACTTC. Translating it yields CASSRLAQETQYF.

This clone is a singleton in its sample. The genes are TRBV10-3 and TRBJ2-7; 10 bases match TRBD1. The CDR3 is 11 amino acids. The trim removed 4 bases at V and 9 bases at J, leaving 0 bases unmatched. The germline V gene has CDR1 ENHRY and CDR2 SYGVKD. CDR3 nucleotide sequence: TGTGCCATCAGTGGGACAGGGGGGCAGTACTTC. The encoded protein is CAISGTGGQYF.

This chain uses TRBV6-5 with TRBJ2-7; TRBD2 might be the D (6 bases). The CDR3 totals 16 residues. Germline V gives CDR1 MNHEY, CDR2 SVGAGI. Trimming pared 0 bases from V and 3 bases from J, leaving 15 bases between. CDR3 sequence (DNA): TGTGCCAGCAGTTACTCACTTCCCGGGAGAGGCTACGAGCAGTACTTC. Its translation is CASSYSLPGRGYEQYF.

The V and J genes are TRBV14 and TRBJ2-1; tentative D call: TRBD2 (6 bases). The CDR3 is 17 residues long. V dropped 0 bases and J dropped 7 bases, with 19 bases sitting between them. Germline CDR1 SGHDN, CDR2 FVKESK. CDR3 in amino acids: CASSQDPYRRRGNEQFF. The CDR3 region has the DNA TGTGCCAGCAGCCAAGACCCGTACCGGAGGCGGGGTAATGAGCAGTTCTTC.

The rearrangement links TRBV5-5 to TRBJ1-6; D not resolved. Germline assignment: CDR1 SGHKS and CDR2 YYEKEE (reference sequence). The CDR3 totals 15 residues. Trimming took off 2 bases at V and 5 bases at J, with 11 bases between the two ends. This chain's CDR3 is CASSLRVANNSPLHF. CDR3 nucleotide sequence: TGTGCCAGCAGCTTAAGGGTGGCGAATAATTCACCCCTCCACTTT.

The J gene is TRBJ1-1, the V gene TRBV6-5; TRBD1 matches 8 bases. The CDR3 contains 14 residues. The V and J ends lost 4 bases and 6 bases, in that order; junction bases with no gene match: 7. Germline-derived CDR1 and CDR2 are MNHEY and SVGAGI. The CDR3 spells CASSLQGGVAEAFF. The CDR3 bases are TGTGCCAGCAGTTTACAGGGGGGGGTCGCTGAAGCTTTCTTT.

CDR3 loop: CASSQGWQVNEKLFF. The CDR3 DNA follows: TGTGCCAGCAGCCAAGGTTGGCAGGTGAATGAAAAACTGTTTTTT. This sequence joins TRBV14 and TRBJ1-4; no firm D call. V was cut by 1 base and J by 5 bases, with 11 bases left in between. CDR3 size: 15 residues. Germline CDR1 is SGHDN and CDR2 is FVKESK. Using reference TRBV14 and TRBJ1-4 for the parts outside the CDR3, the full variable domain is EAGVTQFPSHSVIEKGQTVTLRCDPISGHDNLYWYRRVMGKEIKFLLHFVKESKQDESGMPNNRFLAERTGGTYSTLKVQPAELEDSGVYFCASSQGWQVNEKLFFGSGTQLSVL.

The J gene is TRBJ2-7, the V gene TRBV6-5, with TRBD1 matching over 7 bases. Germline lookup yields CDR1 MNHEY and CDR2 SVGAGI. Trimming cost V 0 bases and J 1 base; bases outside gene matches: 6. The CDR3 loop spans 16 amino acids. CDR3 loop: CASSYSRGQRSYEQYF. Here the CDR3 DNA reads TGTGCCAGCAGTTACTCGAGGGGACAGAGATCCTACGAGCAGTACTTC.

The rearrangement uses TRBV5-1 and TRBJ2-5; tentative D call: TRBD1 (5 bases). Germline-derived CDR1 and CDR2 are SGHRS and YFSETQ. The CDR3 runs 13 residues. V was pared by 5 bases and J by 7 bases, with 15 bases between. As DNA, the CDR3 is TGCGCCAGCAGAAACCCAGGGTACGGGACCCAGTACTTC. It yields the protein CASRNPGYGTQYF. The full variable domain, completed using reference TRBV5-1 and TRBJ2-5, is KAGVTQTPRYLIKTRGQQVTLSCSPISGHRSVSWYQQTPGQGLQFLFEYFSETQRNKGNFPGRFSGRQFSNSRSEMNVSTLELGDSALYLCASRNPGYGTQYFGPGTRLLVL.

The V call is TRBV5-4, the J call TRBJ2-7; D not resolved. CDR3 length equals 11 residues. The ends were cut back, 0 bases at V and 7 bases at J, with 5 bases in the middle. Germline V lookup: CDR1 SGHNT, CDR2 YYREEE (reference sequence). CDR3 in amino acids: CASSLGAEQYF. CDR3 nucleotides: TGTGCCAGCAGCTTGGGGGCTGAGCAGTACTTC. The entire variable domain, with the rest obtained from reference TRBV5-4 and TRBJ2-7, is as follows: ETGVTQSPTHLIKTRGQQVTLRCSSQSGHNTVSWYQQALGQGPQFIFQYYREEENGRGNFPPRFSGLQFPNYSSELNVNALELDDSALYLCASSLGAEQYFGPGTRLTVT.

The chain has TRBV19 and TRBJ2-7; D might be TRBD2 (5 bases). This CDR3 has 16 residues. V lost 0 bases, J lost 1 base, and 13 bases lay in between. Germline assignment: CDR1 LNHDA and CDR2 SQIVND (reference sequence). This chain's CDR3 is CASSIDHGGISYEQYF. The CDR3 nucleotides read TGTGCCAGTAGTATAGATCACGGAGGAATATCCTACGAGCAGTACTTC.